The rows below give T cell receptor beta chains drawn from one sample of a study of OX40 agonist ivuxolimab in advanced cancers. Generated by immunoSEQ multiplex PCR, the TCRdb table keeps only in-frame clones and is missing some. The data show 95,000 to 150,000 clones, with 85% to 90% seen just once and around 0.55% held by the top ten. This specimen consisted of CD4+ or CD8+ T cells sorted from blood, obtained in a trial of the OX40 agonist ivuxolimab. Every receptor here comes from an adult with an advanced solid tumor such as melanoma, head and neck, liver or kidney cancer. The CDR3 runs from the conserved cysteine through the conserved F or W. A D gene is named only where the DNA matches it firmly. Size values are once, few and many counts, or a class for expanded clones, and some rows have none.

TGTGCCAGCAGTCCCCAGGGGGGGGCGTGGAATGAGCAGTTCTTC | CASSPQGGAWNEQFF | TRBV2 | . | TRBJ2-1 | .
TGCGCCAGCAGCCAGAACCCCCCCCAGGGCTGGGGCGAGCAGTACTTC | CASSQNPPQGWGEQYF | TRBV4-3 | . | TRBJ2-7 | .
TGTGCCATCAGTGGGCAGGGTAATTCACCCCTCCACTTT | CAISGQGNSPLHF | TRBV10-3 | . | TRBJ1-6 | .
TGTGCCAGTAGTATCCCTGCGGGGGGCGATAATCAGCCCCAGCATTTT | CASSIPAGGDNQPQHF | TRBV19 | . | TRBJ1-5 | .
TGTGCCAGCGATCAGGGGGCGCAAGAGACCCAGTACTTC | CASDQGAQETQYF | TRBV5-6 | TRBD1 | TRBJ2-5 | .
TGTGCCAGCAGCCCCGGGGACAGGGCTGACGAGCAGTACTTC | CASSPGDRADEQYF | TRBV28 | TRBD1 | TRBJ2-7 | .
TGCGCCAGCACCCCGGGACCAGGATTGGAGACCCAGTACTTC | CASTPGPGLETQYF | TRBV23-1 | . | TRBJ2-5 | .
TGTGCCAGCAGCGTAGTCAGCTCTGGAAACACCATATATTTT | CASSVVSSGNTIYF | TRBV9 | . | TRBJ1-3 | .
TGTGCCATCAGCCCTAAAGACAGAAACAATGAGCAGTTCTTC | CAISPKDRNNEQFF | TRBV10-3 | . | TRBJ2-1 | .
TGTGCCAGCACCAAATTCAGAGCGGAAAGGAATCAGCCCCAGCATTTT | CASTKFRAERNQPQHF | TRBV28 | . | TRBJ1-5 | .
TGCGCCAGCAGCCAAGAGGGCAGGGAAGGCGAGCAGTACTTC | CASSQEGREGEQYF | TRBV4-3 | . | TRBJ2-7 | once
TGTGCCAGCAGCGTTTGGGGACTAGCGACAGATACGCAGTATTTT | CASSVWGLATDTQYF | TRBV9 | TRBD2 | TRBJ2-3 | .
TGTGCCAGCCGGGACAGACTCTATGGCTACACCTTC | CASRDRLYGYTF | TRBV19 | TRBD1 | TRBJ1-2 | .
TGCGCCAGCAGTGAGATTGGGTGGCAGGGCTTCAACGAGCAGTACTTC | CASSEIGWQGFNEQYF | TRBV10-1 | . | TRBJ2-7 | few
TGTGCCAGCAGCCAAGATTTGTCTGAAAAACTGTTTTTT | CASSQDLSEKLFF | TRBV4-2 | . | TRBJ1-4 | .
TGTGCCAGCAGCCCGGACATATTGGGCAACACTGAAGCTTTCTTT | CASSPDILGNTEAFF | TRBV7-8 | . | TRBJ1-1 | .
TGTGCCAGCAGCCGACGGACTAGCGGTCAAGAGACCCAGTACTTC | CASSRRTSGQETQYF | TRBV11-2 | TRBD2 | TRBJ2-5 | .
TGTGCCAGCAGCTCGAATGGACGGGGCGAGACCCAGTACTTC | CASSSNGRGETQYF | TRBV7-9 | . | TRBJ2-5 | once
TGCGCCAGCAGCTTGGCCGGCGAGGGCAGGGGTGAGCAGTTCTTC | CASSLAGEGRGEQFF | TRBV5-1 | . | TRBJ2-1 | .
TGTGCCAGCAGTGAATGGGATGGACAGGGAAAGCAGTACTTC | CASSEWDGQGKQYF | TRBV6-1 | TRBD1 | TRBJ2-7 | .
TGTGCCAGCAGCTTAGAAGGAGGGGCCGGGAGGGATACGCAGTATTTT | CASSLEGGAGRDTQYF | TRBV7-2 | TRBD2 | TRBJ2-3 | .
TGTGCCAGCAGTTTAGGGCGGGGGACTTCTTACAATGAGCAGTTCTTC | CASSLGRGTSYNEQFF | TRBV27 | TRBD2 | TRBJ2-1 | .
TGTGCCAGCGTCGCTCGAGACGAGCAGTACTTC | CASVARDEQYF | TRBV28 | . | TRBJ2-7 | .
TGTGCCGGGAGCGGGCGGAACAATGAGCAGTTCTTC | CAGSGRNNEQFF | TRBV30 | . | TRBJ2-1 | .
TGTGCCAGCAGCCGGAACGAGGGGGCAACTAATGAAAAACTGTTTTTT | CASSRNEGATNEKLFF | TRBV9 | . | TRBJ1-4 | .
TGTGCCAGCAGCTTAGGGGCTGTTAAAAAGTCAAATTCACCCCTCCACTTT | CASSLGAVKKSNSPLHF | TRBV7-6 | . | TRBJ1-6 | .
TGTGCCAGCAGTGATTACAGGGATGATGGCTACACCTTC | CASSDYRDDGYTF | TRBV6-1 | . | TRBJ1-2 | once
TGTGCCAGCAGCCCTGGACTAGCGGGGAGTACTAGCACAGATACGCAGTATTTT | CASSPGLAGSTSTDTQYF | TRBV7-6 | TRBD2 | TRBJ2-3 | .
TGCGCCAGCAGCTTAGGGGGCCCCAGCCGGGAGGGCAATCAGCCCCAGCATTTT | CASSLGGPSREGNQPQHF | TRBV5-1 | TRBD1 | TRBJ1-5 | .
TGTGCCAGCAGCAGGGACAGCCTCTACGAGCAGTACTTC | CASSRDSLYEQYF | TRBV6-1 | TRBD1 | TRBJ2-7 | .
TGTGCCAGCAGTTTATACTCCCGGGAGCCGTATGGCTACACCTTC | CASSLYSREPYGYTF | TRBV27 | . | TRBJ1-2 | .
TGTGCCAGCAGTTCGGGGGGCCGAGGGTTAAATTCACCCCTCCACTTT | CASSSGGRGLNSPLHF | TRBV28 | . | TRBJ1-6 | once
TGTGCCAGTAGTGCCCGGGACGGATATAGCAATCAGCCCCAGCATTTT | CASSARDGYSNQPQHF | TRBV19 | . | TRBJ1-5 | .
TGTGCCAGCAGCCCAAGACTAGCGGGGGGACTCGGGGAGCTGTTTTTT | CASSPRLAGGLGELFF | TRBV7-8 | TRBD2 | TRBJ2-2 | .
TGTGCCAGCAGTACCGCCGGGGAGGTAGCCAAAAACATTCAGTACTTC | CASSTAGEVAKNIQYF | TRBV28 | . | TRBJ2-4 | .
TGTGCCAGCCAAACGGGAGCAACGGAGGAAAAACTGTTTTTT | CASQTGATEEKLFF | TRBV28 | . | TRBJ1-4 | once
TGTGCCAGCAGCATACAGGGGCTGGGTACGCAGTATTTT | CASSIQGLGTQYF | TRBV7-2 | TRBD1 | TRBJ2-3 | .
TGTGCCAGCAGCGTAGGGACCGTACCGAGGACAGATACGCAGTATTTT | CASSVGTVPRTDTQYF | TRBV9 | . | TRBJ2-3 | .
TGTGCCATCGGATTTAGCTCCTACGAGCAGTACTTC | CAIGFSSYEQYF | TRBV10-3 | . | TRBJ2-7 | .
TGTGCCAGCATTACAGGGACCTACGAGCAGTACTTC | CASITGTYEQYF | TRBV28 | . | TRBJ2-7 | few
TGCGCCAGCAGGAGACAGGGGGCGAGCACAGATACGCAGTATTTT | CASRRQGASTDTQYF | TRBV23-1 | TRBD1 | TRBJ2-3 | .
TGCGCCAGCAGCTTTATGTCGGGGGACGATAATTCACCCCTCCACTTT | CASSFMSGDDNSPLHF | TRBV5-1 | . | TRBJ1-6 | .
TGTGCCAGCAGTTACTCCAGGACTAGCGGGGTCAACGAGCAGTACTTC | CASSYSRTSGVNEQYF | TRBV6-6 | TRBD2 | TRBJ2-7 | .
TGCGCCAGCAGCTTGGTAGGTTCAGATTGCACCTTC | CASSLVGSDCTF | TRBV5-1 | . | TRBJ1-2 | .
TGTGCCAGCTCATCTCGACAGGGGGCAATTTCACCCCTCCACTTT | CASSSRQGAISPLHF | TRBV18 | TRBD1 | TRBJ1-6 | .
TGCGCCAGCAGCGACAGGGGGCAACTCACAGATACGCAGTATTTT | CASSDRGQLTDTQYF | TRBV5-1 | TRBD1 | TRBJ2-3 | .
TGTGCCAGCAGTCACAAGGTGGGAGGCCAAGAGACCCAGTACTTC | CASSHKVGGQETQYF | TRBV6-5 | . | TRBJ2-5 | once
TGCGCCAGCAGCTTGGCCGGCGCGGGGGGGCGATTAGGAGAGACCCAGTACTTC | CASSLAGAGGRLGETQYF | TRBV5-1 | TRBD2 | TRBJ2-5 | .
TGTGCCAGTACCGGGGTGGGGGTTCATGAGCAGTTCTTC | CASTGVGVHEQFF | TRBV25-1 | . | TRBJ2-1 | .